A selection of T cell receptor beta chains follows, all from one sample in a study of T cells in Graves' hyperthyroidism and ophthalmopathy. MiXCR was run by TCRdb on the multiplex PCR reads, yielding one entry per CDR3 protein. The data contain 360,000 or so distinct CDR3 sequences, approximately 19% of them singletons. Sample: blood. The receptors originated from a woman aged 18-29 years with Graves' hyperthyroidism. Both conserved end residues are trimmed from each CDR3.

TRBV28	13	ASSGQGHGNQPQH
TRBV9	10	ASSPGGDEQY
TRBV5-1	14	ASSFPDRGLTGELF
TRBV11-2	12	ASSRDRGEETQY
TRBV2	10	ASNTGDTEAF
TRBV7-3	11	ASSFSGSGELF
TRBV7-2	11	ASSHPGPYEQY
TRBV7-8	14	ASSLTKVEIFEKLF
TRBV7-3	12	ASSLNSANYGYT
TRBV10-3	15	AISERLGQGITYEQY
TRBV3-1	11	ASSQGPDYEQY
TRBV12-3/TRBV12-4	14	ASSFRFWGNTGELF
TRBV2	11	ASIGQGKGEAF
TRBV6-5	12	ASSTYRNSYEQY
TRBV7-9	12	ASSPSSSGETQY
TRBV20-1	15	SARDPASGGAFIEQY